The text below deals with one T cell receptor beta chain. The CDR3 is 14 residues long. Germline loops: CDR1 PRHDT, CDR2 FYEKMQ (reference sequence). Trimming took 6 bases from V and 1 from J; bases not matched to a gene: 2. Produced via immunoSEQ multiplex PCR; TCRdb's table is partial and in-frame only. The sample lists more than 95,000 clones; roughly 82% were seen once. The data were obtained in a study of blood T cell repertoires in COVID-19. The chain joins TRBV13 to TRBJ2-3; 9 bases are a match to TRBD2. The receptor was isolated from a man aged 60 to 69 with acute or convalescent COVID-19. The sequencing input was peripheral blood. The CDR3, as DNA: TGTGCCAGCAGTAGCGGGAGTCGCACAGATACGCAGTATTTT. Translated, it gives CASSSGSRTDTQYF.